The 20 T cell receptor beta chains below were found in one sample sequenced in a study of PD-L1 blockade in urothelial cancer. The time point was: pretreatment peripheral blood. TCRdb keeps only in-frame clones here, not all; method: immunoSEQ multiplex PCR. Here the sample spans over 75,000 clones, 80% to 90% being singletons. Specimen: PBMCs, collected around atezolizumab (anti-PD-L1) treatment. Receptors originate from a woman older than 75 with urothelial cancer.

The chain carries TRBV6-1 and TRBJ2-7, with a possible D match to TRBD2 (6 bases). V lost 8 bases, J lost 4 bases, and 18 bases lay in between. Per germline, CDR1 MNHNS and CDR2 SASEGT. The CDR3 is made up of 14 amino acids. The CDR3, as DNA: TGTGCCAGCTACGGCTTTGGAGGGAAATACGAGCAGTACTTC. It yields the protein CASYGFGGKYEQYF.

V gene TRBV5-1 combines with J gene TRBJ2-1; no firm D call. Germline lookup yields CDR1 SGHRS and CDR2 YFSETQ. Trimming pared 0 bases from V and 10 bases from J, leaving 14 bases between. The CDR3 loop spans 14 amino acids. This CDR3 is CASSLGSPPEEQFF. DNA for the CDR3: TGCGCCAGCAGCTTGGGGTCTCCTCCCGAGGAGCAGTTCTTC.

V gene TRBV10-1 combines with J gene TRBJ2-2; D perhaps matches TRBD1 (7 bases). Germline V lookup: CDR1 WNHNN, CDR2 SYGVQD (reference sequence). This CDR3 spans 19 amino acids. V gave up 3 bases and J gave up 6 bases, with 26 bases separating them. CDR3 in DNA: TGCGCCAGCAGTGACCACCGCGGGGCAGGGGGTAATTTGGCCGGGGAGCTGTTTTTT. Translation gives CASSDHRGAGGNLAGELFF.

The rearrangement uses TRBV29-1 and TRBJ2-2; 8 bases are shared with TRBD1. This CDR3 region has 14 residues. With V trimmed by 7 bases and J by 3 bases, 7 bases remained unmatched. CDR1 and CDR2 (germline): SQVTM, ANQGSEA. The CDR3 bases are TGCAGCGGAATCGGACAGGGCCACACCGGGGAGCTGTTTTTT. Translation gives CSGIGQGHTGELFF.

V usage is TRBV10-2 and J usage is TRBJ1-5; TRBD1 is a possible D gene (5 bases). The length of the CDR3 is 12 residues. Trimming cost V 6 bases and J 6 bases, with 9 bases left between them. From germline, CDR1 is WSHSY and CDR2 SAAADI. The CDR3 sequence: CASREGSQPQHF. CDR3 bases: TGCGCCAGCAGGGAGGGGAGTCAGCCCCAGCATTTT.

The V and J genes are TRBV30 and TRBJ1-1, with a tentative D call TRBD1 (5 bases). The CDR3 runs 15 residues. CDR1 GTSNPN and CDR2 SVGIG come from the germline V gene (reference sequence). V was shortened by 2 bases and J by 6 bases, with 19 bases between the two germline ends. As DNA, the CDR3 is TGTGCCTGGAGTACCACAGGAGTGTACAGTTCTGAAGCTTTCTTT. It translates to CAWSTTGVYSSEAFF.

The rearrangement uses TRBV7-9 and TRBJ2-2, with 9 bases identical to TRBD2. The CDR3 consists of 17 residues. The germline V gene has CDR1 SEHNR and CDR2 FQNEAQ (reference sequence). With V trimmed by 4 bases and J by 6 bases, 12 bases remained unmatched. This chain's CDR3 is CASSSWGGRAYAGELFF. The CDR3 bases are TGTGCCAGCAGCTCTTGGGGCGGGAGGGCCTATGCCGGGGAGCTGTTTTTT. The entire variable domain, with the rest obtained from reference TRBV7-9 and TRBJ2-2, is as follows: DTGVSQNPRHKITKRGQNVTFRCDPISEHNRLYWYRQTLGQGPEFLTYFQNEAQLEKSRLLSDRFSAERPKGSFSTLEIQRTEQGDSAMYLCASSSWGGRAYAGELFFGEGSRLTVL.

CDR3 coding DNA: TGTGCCATCAGGGACACCGCCTCCTCCTACGAGCAGTACTTC. It specifies CAIRDTASSYEQYF. The V call is TRBV10-3, the J call TRBJ2-7; D may be TRBD1 (5 bases). The CDR3 length is 14 residues. The V end lost 6 bases, the J end lost 0 bases, and 12 bases lay between the germline ends. Germline-derived CDR1 and CDR2 are ENHRY and SYGVKD.

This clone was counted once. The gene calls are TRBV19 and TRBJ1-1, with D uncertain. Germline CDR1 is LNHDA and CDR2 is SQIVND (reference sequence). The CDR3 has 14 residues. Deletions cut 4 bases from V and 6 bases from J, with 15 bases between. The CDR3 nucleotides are TGTGCCAGTAGTAACGGGGAGGTTTTCTCTGAAGCTTTCTTT. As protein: CASSNGEVFSEAFF.

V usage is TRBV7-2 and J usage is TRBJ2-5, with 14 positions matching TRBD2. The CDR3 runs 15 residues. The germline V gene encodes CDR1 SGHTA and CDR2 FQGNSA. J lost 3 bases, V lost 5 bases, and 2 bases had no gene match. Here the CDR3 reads CASSMTSGREETQYF. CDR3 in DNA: TGTGCCAGCAGCATGACTAGCGGGAGGGAAGAGACCCAGTACTTC.

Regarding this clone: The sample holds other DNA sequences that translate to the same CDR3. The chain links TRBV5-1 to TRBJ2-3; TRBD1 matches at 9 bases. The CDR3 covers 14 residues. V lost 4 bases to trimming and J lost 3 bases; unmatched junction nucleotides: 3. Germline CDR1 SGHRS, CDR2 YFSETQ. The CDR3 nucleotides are TGCGCCAGCAGCATCGGACAGGGGACAGATACGCAGTATTTT. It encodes CASSIGQGTDTQYF. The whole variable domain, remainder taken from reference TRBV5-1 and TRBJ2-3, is KAGVTQTPRYLIKTRGQQVTLSCSPISGHRSVSWYQQTPGQGLQFLFEYFSETQRNKGNFPGRFSGRQFSNSRSEMNVSTLELGDSALYLCASSIGQGTDTQYFGPGTRLTVL.

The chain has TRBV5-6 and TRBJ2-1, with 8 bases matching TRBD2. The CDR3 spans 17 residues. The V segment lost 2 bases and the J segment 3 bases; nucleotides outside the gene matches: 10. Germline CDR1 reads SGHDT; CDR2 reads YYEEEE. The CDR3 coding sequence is TGTGCCAGCAGCTTCCTCGGGGCTAGCGGGTACTACAATGAGCAGTTCTTC. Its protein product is CASSFLGASGYYNEQFF.

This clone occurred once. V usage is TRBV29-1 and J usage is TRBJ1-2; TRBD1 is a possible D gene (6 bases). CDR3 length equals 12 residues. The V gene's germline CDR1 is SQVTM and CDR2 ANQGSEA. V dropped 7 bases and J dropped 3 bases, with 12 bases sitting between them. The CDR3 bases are TGCAGCGCTTTGACAGGAGACTATGGCTACACCTTC. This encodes CSALTGDYGYTF.

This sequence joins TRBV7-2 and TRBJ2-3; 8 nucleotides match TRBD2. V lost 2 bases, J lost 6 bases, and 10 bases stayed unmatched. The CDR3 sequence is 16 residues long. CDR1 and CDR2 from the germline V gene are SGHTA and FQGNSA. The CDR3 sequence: CASSLYRAGGRDTQYF. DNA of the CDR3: TGTGCCAGCAGCTTATATAGGGCGGGAGGCAGGGATACGCAGTATTTT.

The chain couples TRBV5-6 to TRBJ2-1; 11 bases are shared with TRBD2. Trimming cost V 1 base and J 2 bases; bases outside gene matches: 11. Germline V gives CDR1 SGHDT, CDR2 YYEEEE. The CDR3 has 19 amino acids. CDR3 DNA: TGTGCCAGCAGCTTGTTGGGACTAGCGGAGCCCGGGGCCTACAATGAGCAGTTCTTC. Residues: CASSLLGLAEPGAYNEQFF.

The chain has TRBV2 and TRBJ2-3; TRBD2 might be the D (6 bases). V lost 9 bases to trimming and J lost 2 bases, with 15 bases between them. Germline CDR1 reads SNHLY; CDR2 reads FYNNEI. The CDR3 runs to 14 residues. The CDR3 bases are TGTGCCAGTCGCCGGGAGCACAACACAGATACGCAGTATTTT. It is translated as CASRREHNTDTQYF.

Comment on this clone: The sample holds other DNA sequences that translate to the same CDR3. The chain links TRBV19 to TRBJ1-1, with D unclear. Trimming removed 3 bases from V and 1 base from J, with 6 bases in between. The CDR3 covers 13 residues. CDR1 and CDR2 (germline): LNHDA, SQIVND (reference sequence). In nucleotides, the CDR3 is TGTGCCAGTAGTATTGGCCGGAACACTGAAGCTTTCTTT. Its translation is CASSIGRNTEAFF.

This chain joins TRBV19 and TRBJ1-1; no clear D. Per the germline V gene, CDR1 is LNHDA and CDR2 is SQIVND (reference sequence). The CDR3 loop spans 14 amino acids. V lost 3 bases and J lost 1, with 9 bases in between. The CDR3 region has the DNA TGTGCCAGTAGTATGCCACAGAGGAACACTGAAGCTTTCTTT. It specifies CASSMPQRNTEAFF.

Written as DNA, the CDR3 is TGTGCCAGCAGTGAGTTCGGGGGGAGTCGGGCTTTCTTT. Its translation: CASSEFGGSRAFF. The chain carries TRBV2 and TRBJ1-1; D is possibly TRBD1 (5 bases). CDR1 and CDR2 from the germline V gene are SNHLY and FYNNEI. This CDR3 is 13 amino acids long. V was cut by 3 bases and J by 11 bases, with 16 bases left in between. Complete variable domain (other parts from reference TRBV2 and TRBJ1-1): EPEVTQTPSHQVTQMGQEVILRCVPISNHLYFYWYRQILGQKVEFLVSFYNNEISEKSEIFDDQFSVERPDGSNFTLKIRSTKLEDSAMYFCASSEFGGSRAFFGQGTRLTVV.

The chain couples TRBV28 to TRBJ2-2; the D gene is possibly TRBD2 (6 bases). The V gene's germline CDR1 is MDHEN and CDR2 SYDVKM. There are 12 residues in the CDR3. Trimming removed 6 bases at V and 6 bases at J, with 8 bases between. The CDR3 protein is CASRTSPGELFF. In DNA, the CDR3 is TGTGCCAGCAGAACTAGCCCCGGGGAGCTGTTTTTT.